The 27 T cell receptor beta chains below were found in one sample sequenced in a study of CD8 T cells in ankylosing spondylitis (dated by TCRdb to the late 2010s). Overall study outcomes, separate from this receptor: Blood from ankylosing spondylitis patients appeared to be characterized by a TCR beta motif made up of several highly homologous amino acid variants.

The library was generated by 5' RACE. Sequencing was performed on an Illumina HiSeq 2500. TCRdb reran the public reads through fastp at Q25 and MiXCR, keeping productive beta chains. Each entry merges the rows of one CDR3 protein and shows their most common DNA and genes. The sample includes over 600,000 distinct CDR3 sequences, with around 20% observed a single time. The leading ten clones occupy 15% to 20% of the sample. The antigens these receptors bind are not known. Source material: blood, either unsorted or a sorted T cell fraction (not recorded which). All receptors derive from a male donor with ankylosing spondylitis.

CDR3 sequence reads: CSVITGQNTEAFF. The CDR3 DNA sequence: TGCAGCGTGATAACGGGACAAAACACTGAAGCTTTCTTT. The chain couples TRBV29-1 to TRBJ1-1, with D tentatively TRBD1 (6 bases). V was clipped by 6 bases and J by 2 bases, with 13 bases between them. This CDR3 is 13 amino acids long. Germline lookup yields CDR1 SQVTM and CDR2 ANQGSEA.

This clonotype has at least ten counts. The genes are TRBV6-2 or TRBV6-3 and TRBJ2-5; the D gene is possibly TRBD2 (5 bases). Looked up from germline, CDR1 is MNHEY and CDR2 is SVGEGT. CDR3 length: 13 residues. Trimming pared 2 bases from V and 5 bases from J, leaving 9 bases between. CDR3 region: CASSYMGEETQYF. DNA for the CDR3: TGTGCCAGCAGTTACATGGGAGAGGAGACCCAGTACTTC.

This clonotype was seen a handful of times. The J gene is TRBJ2-7, the V gene TRBV6-1, with a possible D match to TRBD2 (5 bases). CDR3 length: 14 amino acids. The germline V gene has CDR1 MNHNS and CDR2 SASEGT. The V gene lost 4 bases and the J gene lost 2 bases, with 12 bases spanning the gap. For the CDR3, the DNA is TGTGCCAGCAGTGGACGGGGTGCGGCCTACGAGCAGTACTTC. It is translated as CASSGRGAAYEQYF.

The chain joins TRBV14 to TRBJ1-3; weak D call: TRBD1 (5 bases). CDR1 SGHDN and CDR2 FVKESK come from the germline V gene. This CDR3 is built from 13 residues. The CDR3 is CGGDHRSGNTIYF. The CDR3 coding sequence is TGTGGGGGGGACCACCGCTCTGGAAACACCATATATTTT.

This clonotype has a handful of counts. The chain uses TRBV29-1 and TRBJ2-1; 10 nucleotides align to TRBD1. The CDR3 spans 14 residues. Germline CDR1 SQVTM, CDR2 ANQGSEA. With V trimmed by 6 bases and J by 8 bases, 10 bases remained unmatched. The CDR3 sequence: CSVPSGQGSDEQFF. Here the CDR3 DNA reads TGCAGCGTCCCATCGGGACAGGGGAGCGATGAGCAGTTCTTC.

The chain joins TRBV20-1 to TRBJ2-1; perhaps D is TRBD1 or TRBD2 (5 bases each). V was clipped by 7 bases and J by 2 bases, with 12 bases between them. Germline V gene sequence: CDR1 DFQATT, CDR2 SNEGSKA (reference sequence). CDR3 length equals 13 residues. CDR3 residues: CSVVRDPYNEQFF. The CDR3 DNA reads TGCAGTGTGGTGAGGGACCCCTACAATGAGCAGTTCTTC.

This chain uses TRBV12-3 or TRBV12-4 with TRBJ1-2, with TRBD1 identical over 9 bases. V lost 5 bases and J lost 6; bases outside the gene matches: 7. The CDR3 spans 14 residues. The CDR3 is CASSLGQGGHGYTF. The CDR3 nucleotides read TGTGCCAGCAGTCTGGGACAGGGAGGACATGGCTACACCTTC.

This CDR3 reads CASSLSGLAESTDTQYF. As DNA, the CDR3 is TGTGCCAGCAGCCTCAGTGGACTAGCTGAATCTACAGATACGCAGTATTTT. The chain employs TRBV28 and TRBJ2-3, with 8 bases matching TRBD2. CDR3 length equals 17 residues. V lost 6 bases and J lost 3; bases outside the gene matches: 14. Germline CDR1 reads MDHEN; CDR2 reads SYDVKM.

This clonotype has just a few counts. For the CDR3, the DNA is TGTGCCAGTAGTACCCGGTTAGCGGGGATAGAGACCCAGTACTTC. It codes for CASSTRLAGIETQYF. The chain couples TRBV19 to TRBJ2-5; 8 bases are shared with TRBD2. Germline-derived CDR1 and CDR2 are LNHDA and SQIVND (reference sequence). With 4 bases clipped from V and 4 bases from J, the junction kept 8 bases outside the gene matches. This CDR3 is 15 amino acids long.

Only one count was recorded for this clonotype. The rearrangement joins TRBV2 to TRBJ2-2; D not resolved. The ends were cut back, 6 bases at V and 0 bases at J, with 11 bases in the middle. The CDR3 consists of 15 residues. Germline values: CDR1 SNHLY, CDR2 FYNNEI. CDR3 region: CASRPTAANTGELFF. In nucleotides, the CDR3 is TGTGCCAGCAGACCGACGGCCGCGAACACCGGGGAGCTGTTTTTT.

This chain joins TRBV6-5 and TRBJ2-1; 9 bases line up with TRBD2. The length of the CDR3 is 17 residues. V shed 5 bases, J shed 4 bases, and the junction held 12 bases outside the gene matches. Germline assignment: CDR1 MNHEY and CDR2 SVGAGI. CDR3 protein: CASSNLRAGGRYNEQFF. In DNA, the CDR3 is TGTGCCAGCAGTAACTTAAGAGCGGGAGGACGTTACAATGAGCAGTTCTTC.

In its sample, this clonotype was seen a few times. The chain couples TRBV20-1 to TRBJ2-7; 10 bases map to TRBD2. The V and J ends lost 4 bases and 3 bases, in that order; junction bases with no gene match: 3. Germline V lookup: CDR1 DFQATT, CDR2 SNEGSKA (reference sequence). The CDR3 contains 13 residues. The chain's CDR3 is CSATGTSDYEQYF. CDR3 sequence (DNA): TGCAGTGCTACCGGGACTAGCGACTACGAGCAGTACTTC.

V is TRBV20-1 and J is TRBJ2-7; TRBD2 is a possible D gene (5 bases). CDR3 length: 13 residues. CDR1 is DFQATT, CDR2 SNEGSKA, per germline (reference sequence). The V end lost 1 base, the J end lost 9 bases, and 16 bases lay between the germline ends. The CDR3 loop is CSARVASSGRQYF. The CDR3 DNA reads as TGCAGTGCTAGAGTTGCCTCCTCGGGGAGGCAGTACTTC.

This clonotype was seen more than once but under ten times. V is TRBV20-1 and J is TRBJ1-1; D is unclear. Deletions cut 0 bases from V and 3 bases from J, with 11 bases between. Germline CDR1 reads DFQATT; CDR2 reads SNEGSKA (reference sequence). The CDR3 runs 14 residues. The chain's CDR3 is CSARDRRAHTEAFF. Here the CDR3 DNA reads TGCAGTGCTAGAGATCGTAGGGCTCACACTGAAGCTTTCTTT.

V and J are TRBV6-1 and TRBJ1-5; D is unclear. Germline values: CDR1 MNHNS, CDR2 SASEGT. V dropped 6 bases and J dropped 1 base, with 10 bases sitting between them. This CDR3 region has 14 residues. The CDR3 region is CASRDFRSNQPQHF. CDR3 nucleotides: TGTGCCAGCAGGGACTTCAGGAGCAATCAGCCCCAGCATTTT.

This clonotype came up a few times. V and J are TRBV6-1 and TRBJ2-7, with 9 bases identical to TRBD1. The CDR3 covers 13 residues. Germline CDR1 and CDR2: MNHNS and SASEGT. V gave up 8 bases and J gave up 7 bases; unmatched junction bases: 9. The CDR3 sequence is CASDRAGTGEQYF. Here the CDR3 DNA reads TGTGCCAGCGATCGCGCAGGGACAGGGGAGCAGTACTTC.

This clonotype was observed a handful of times. The chain has TRBV6-1 and TRBJ1-1; 8 bases fit TRBD1. Per the germline V gene, CDR1 is MNHNS and CDR2 is SASEGT. The CDR3 is made up of 13 amino acids. Germline trimming cut 5 bases from V and 7 bases from J; bases unmatched to any gene: 6. This chain's CDR3 is CASSKDRVGEAFF. For the CDR3, the DNA is TGTGCCAGCAGTAAGGACAGGGTGGGTGAAGCTTTCTTT.

This clonotype was counted a few times. The chain combines TRBV4-2 with TRBJ2-2, with unresolved D. The CDR3 covers 15 residues. V lost 0 bases, J lost 6 bases, and 11 bases lay in between. Germline V gives CDR1 LGHNA, CDR2 YNFKEQ. The chain's CDR3 is CASSQDIVVPGELFF. The CDR3 nucleotides read TGTGCCAGCAGCCAAGATATCGTGGTCCCCGGGGAGCTGTTTTTT.

This clonotype was recorded a few times. The V gene is TRBV4-1, the J gene TRBJ2-7, with a weak D call TRBD1 (7 bases). The V gene lost 5 bases and the J gene lost 3 bases, with 14 bases spanning the gap. The length of the CDR3 is 14 residues. CDR1 is MGHRA, CDR2 YSYEKL, per germline. This CDR3 is CASSYMQGGYEQYF. The CDR3 nucleotides are TGCGCCAGCAGCTATATGCAGGGGGGCTACGAGCAGTACTTC.

The chain employs TRBV29-1 and TRBJ2-4, with D unresolved. Germline lookup yields CDR1 SQVTM and CDR2 ANQGSEA. V was trimmed by 5 bases and J by 1 base, leaving 6 bases between them. This CDR3 is 12 amino acids long. The CDR3 loop reads CSVSGAKNIQYF. As DNA, the CDR3 is TGCAGCGTTTCCGGGGCCAAAAACATTCAGTACTTC.

The table lists this clonotype with a count of one. V gene TRBV28 combines with J gene TRBJ2-7; the D call may be TRBD1 or TRBD2 (6 bases each). This CDR3 has 14 residues. Trimming took off 5 bases at V and 3 bases at J, with 14 bases between the two ends. The germline V gene encodes CDR1 MDHEN and CDR2 SYDVKM. The CDR3 protein is CASSRTKGGYEQYF. Written as DNA, the CDR3 is TGTGCCAGCAGTCGGACAAAGGGGGGCTACGAGCAGTACTTC.

In its sample, this clonotype was seen a few times. The rearrangement links TRBV20-1 to TRBJ1-1; D is possibly TRBD1 (6 bases). CDR1 and CDR2 (germline): DFQATT, SNEGSKA (reference sequence). The length of the CDR3 is 13 residues. Trimming took 6 bases from V and 7 from J, leaving 18 bases between them. The CDR3 DNA follows: TGCAGTGCCGTCCGGACAGCGTCGCTTGAAGCTTTCTTT. Translation: CSAVRTASLEAFF.

The chain employs TRBV12-3 or TRBV12-4 and TRBJ1-2, with 8 bases that match TRBD1. Trimming cost V 8 bases and J 4 bases; bases outside gene matches: 3. The CDR3 has 12 residues. The CDR3 DNA sequence: TGTGCCAGCTGCGGACAGGGCTATGGCTACACCTTC. Amino acids: CASCGQGYGYTF.

About this clonotype itself: This could be a read error, since a much larger clone is one nucleotide away. This chain links TRBV6-5 with TRBJ1-1, with 7 bases lining up with TRBD1. The CDR3 runs 13 residues. With 2 bases clipped from V and 3 bases from J, the junction kept 0 bases outside the gene matches. Germline assignment: CDR1 MNHEY and CDR2 SVGAGI. The chain's CDR3 is CASSYTGDTEAFF. The CDR3 DNA sequence: TGTGCCAGCAGTTACACAGGGGACACTGAAGCTTTCTTT.

J is TRBJ2-7 and V is TRBV2; TRBD1 aligns across 8 bases. The CDR3 loop spans 16 amino acids. Germline CDR1 reads SNHLY; CDR2 reads FYNNEI. The junction had 15 bases not matched to a gene; V was cut back by 6 bases and J by 5 bases. The CDR3 loop is CASRASAGRGLNEQYF. CDR3 nucleotides: TGTGCCAGCAGAGCTTCGGCCGGCAGGGGGCTTAACGAGCAGTACTTC.

This clonotype showed up just a few times. The CDR3: CASSPRASGGTYEQYF. The CDR3 DNA follows: TGTGCCAGCTCACCAAGGGCTAGCGGGGGGACCTACGAGCAGTACTTC. The V call is TRBV18, the J call TRBJ2-7; 11 bases match TRBD2. This CDR3 spans 16 amino acids. The germline V gene encodes CDR1 KGHSH and CDR2 LQKENI. The ends lost 2 bases at V and 2 bases at J; junction bases unmatched: 5.

CDR3 nucleotides: TGCAGTGCCCCCCAAGGGTTAGCCAAAAACATTCAGTACTTC. It translates to CSAPQGLAKNIQYF. The V gene is TRBV20-1, the J gene TRBJ2-4, with unresolved D. Germline CDR1 is DFQATT and CDR2 is SNEGSKA (reference sequence). There are 14 residues in the CDR3. V was clipped by 6 bases and J by 0 bases, with 12 bases between them.